The next 20 T cell receptor beta chains were all read from a single sample in a study of cytomegalovirus exposure and HLA in healthy donors. The PCR employed 60 Vbeta primers together with 13 Jbeta primers. Only in-frame clones appear in the TCRdb table, and some are missing; sequencing was by immunoSEQ multiplex PCR. The sample lists roughly 150,000 clones; 70% to 80% were seen once. The sample comprised PBMCs. Source of these receptors: a man aged 45-65 years in good health and CMV-seropositive.

This clone has just a few counts. The rearrangement links TRBV9 to TRBJ2-7; D might be TRBD2 (5 bases). The CDR3 consists of 12 residues. V lost 4 bases to trimming and J lost 6 bases, with 11 bases between them. CDR1 SGDLS and CDR2 YYNGEE come from the germline V gene. The CDR3 DNA reads as TGTGCCAGCAGCCGTCGTGAGGGCGAGCAGTACTTC. Amino acid sequence: CASSRREGEQYF.

V and J are TRBV5-1 and TRBJ2-2; a possible D gene is TRBD2 (6 bases). The V and J ends lost 4 bases and 3 bases respectively, with 10 bases between them. CDR3 length equals 14 residues. Germline V lookup: CDR1 SGHRS, CDR2 YFSETQ. CDR3 nucleotides: TGCGCCAGCAGCCTCGGGAGTTACACCGGGGAGCTGTTTTTT. Translating it yields CASSLGSYTGELFF.

The chain recombines TRBV6-1 with TRBJ2-7, with D perhaps TRBD2 (6 bases). The ends were cut back, 4 bases at V and 0 bases at J, with 16 bases in the middle. The CDR3 has 16 residues. Germline V gene data show CDR1 as MNHNS and CDR2 as SASEGT. For the CDR3, the DNA is TGTGCCAGCAGTGTTGGGGGAGGCGCCTTCTCCTACGAGCAGTACTTC. This encodes CASSVGGGAFSYEQYF.

The chain recombines TRBV7-9 with TRBJ1-1; the D gene is possibly TRBD1 (6 bases). CDR1 is SEHNR and CDR2 is FQNEAQ in the germline V gene (reference sequence). This CDR3 has 15 amino acids. The V end was cut by 2 bases, the J end by 5 bases, with 15 bases between. The CDR3 region is CASSLNRDIGTEAFF. The CDR3 DNA sequence: TGTGCCAGCAGCTTAAATCGGGACATTGGGACTGAAGCTTTCTTT.

V and J are TRBV5-4 and TRBJ2-3; 9 bases map to TRBD1. V dropped 0 bases and J dropped 0; count of bases not matched to a gene: 5. Germline CDR1 SGHNT, CDR2 YYREEE (reference sequence). The CDR3 sequence is 17 residues long. For the CDR3, the DNA is TGTGCCAGCAGCTTGGGACAGGGGGTAACTAGCACAGATACGCAGTATTTT. This codes for CASSLGQGVTSTDTQYF. Full variable domain (remainder filled in from reference TRBV5-4 and TRBJ2-3): ETGVTQSPTHLIKTRGQQVTLRCSSQSGHNTVSWYQQALGQGPQFIFQYYREEENGRGNFPPRFSGLQFPNYSSELNVNALELDDSALYLCASSLGQGVTSTDTQYFGPGTRLTVL.

CDR3: CASSVVSGGSVEQFF. CDR3 coding DNA: TGTGCCAGCAGCGTAGTAAGCGGGGGGTCGGTTGAGCAGTTCTTC. This rearrangement joins TRBV9 to TRBJ2-1; TRBD2 agrees at 9 bases. With 0 bases clipped from V and 9 bases from J, the junction kept 7 bases outside the gene matches. This CDR3 comprises 15 residues. Germline CDR1 and CDR2: SGDLS and YYNGEE.

The rearrangement links TRBV6-5 to TRBJ2-7; 7 bases line up with TRBD2. Trimming cost V 0 bases and J 0 bases; bases outside gene matches: 2. Germline loops: CDR1 MNHEY, CDR2 SVGAGI. The CDR3 extends over 15 amino acids. In DNA form, the CDR3 reads TGTGCCAGCAGTTACTCTGGCGGGAGCTCCTACGAGCAGTACTTC. Its protein product is CASSYSGGSSYEQYF.

The V and J genes are TRBV6-5 and TRBJ1-6; 7 positions match TRBD1. The V segment lost 2 bases and the J segment 9 bases; nucleotides outside the gene matches: 10. Germline V gene data show CDR1 as MNHEY and CDR2 as SVGAGI. The CDR3 covers 16 residues. Here the CDR3 DNA reads TGTGCCAGCAGTTACGGATCGGGCAGGGGGGTTTCACCCCTCCACTTT. Its translation: CASSYGSGRGVSPLHF.

The chain recombines TRBV6-9 with TRBJ2-1; D not certain. The CDR3 length is 12 residues. The ends were cut back, 11 bases at V and 6 bases at J, with 14 bases in the middle. The germline V gene has CDR1 MNHGY and CDR2 SVAAGI. The CDR3 DNA is TGTGCCTACAAGTCCAGCGCCAATGAGCAGTTCTTC. Protein product: CAYKSSANEQFF.

The rearrangement links TRBV11-2 to TRBJ2-1, with 7 bases fitting TRBD2. The length of the CDR3 is 15 residues. The J segment lost 0 bases and the V segment lost 3 bases, leaving 2 bases of the junction unmatched. The V gene's germline CDR1 is SGHAT and CDR2 FQNNGV. The CDR3 DNA is TGTGCCAGCAGCTTGCGGGGGAGCTCCTACAATGAGCAGTTCTTC. It encodes CASSLRGSSYNEQFF.

This clone has only one observation. The V gene is TRBV29-1, the J gene TRBJ1-3; perhaps TRBD1 as D (6 bases). The CDR3 has 15 amino acids. Germline V gene data show CDR1 as SQVTM and CDR2 as ANQGSEA. With 6 bases removed from V and 0 bases from J, the gap between germline ends came to 15 bases. CDR3 residues: CSVSFTGTSGNTIYF. DNA of the CDR3: TGCAGCGTGTCATTCACAGGGACCTCTGGAAACACCATATATTTT.

The CDR3, as DNA: TGTGCCAGCAGCCCCATCATCCGGGACAGGGGTTCTAGGTTGACCCAGTACTTC. Its protein product is CASSPIIRDRGSRLTQYF. The rearrangement uses TRBV5-6 and TRBJ2-5; TRBD1 agrees at 10 bases. The germline gives CDR1 SGHDT, CDR2 YYEEEE. V trimming: 4 bases; J trimming: 7 bases; junction bases outside the gene matches: 19. This CDR3 region has 18 residues.

The chain uses TRBV5-6 and TRBJ1-5; no definite D call. V was trimmed by 4 bases and J by 4 bases, leaving 9 bases between them. The CDR3 runs to 13 residues. Per germline, CDR1 SGHDT and CDR2 YYEEEE. The CDR3 bases are TGTGCCAGCAGCACCGCGAGGAATCAGCCCCAGCATTTT. It translates to CASSTARNQPQHF.

There are a few counts of this clone. V and J are TRBV4-3 and TRBJ1-6; 9 positions agree with TRBD1. CDR3 length: 13 residues. The junction had 2 bases not matched to a gene; V was cut back by 4 bases and J by 10 bases. Germline V gene data show CDR1 as LGHNA and CDR2 as YSLEER. The CDR3 DNA sequence: TGCGCCAGCAGCCCGGACAGGGGATCACCCCTCCACTTT. It yields the protein CASSPDRGSPLHF.

The chain recombines TRBV5-6 with TRBJ2-7, with D maybe TRBD1 (6 bases). This CDR3 is built from 13 residues. V lost 4 bases and J lost 3, with 11 bases in between. Germline values: CDR1 SGHDT, CDR2 YYEEEE. CDR3 region: CASSPGTIYEQYF. The CDR3 DNA follows: TGTGCCAGCAGCCCCGGGACAATCTACGAGCAGTACTTC.

The chain carries TRBV6-1 and TRBJ1-5, with D unclear. V lost 7 bases and J lost 0, with 10 bases in between. Germline V lookup: CDR1 MNHNS, CDR2 SASEGT. The CDR3 runs to 14 residues. CDR3 sequence (DNA): TGTGCCAGCAAGGAGGCGTATAGCAATCAGCCCCAGCATTTT. Translating gives CASKEAYSNQPQHF.

As for this clone: The sample has other DNA sequences that encode this CDR3 too. The chain uses TRBV4-1 and TRBJ1-3; D is ambiguous. The CDR3 extends over 15 amino acids. The V gene lost 3 bases and the J gene lost 4 bases, with 13 bases spanning the gap. From germline, CDR1 is MGHRA and CDR2 YSYEKL. The CDR3 spells CASSHLRELGNTIYF. In DNA, the CDR3 is TGCGCCAGCAGCCATCTCCGGGAACTCGGAAACACCATATATTTT.

The genes are TRBV25-1 and TRBJ2-1, with 12 bases that match TRBD2. CDR3 length: 16 residues. Germline CDR1 reads MGHDK; CDR2 reads SYGVNS. J gave up 9 bases and V 9 bases, and 15 bases lay outside the gene matches. CDR3 bases: TGTGCCAGTGAAAGTAACCTAGCGGGGGGGCCTAGTGAGCAGTTCTTC. Translation: CASESNLAGGPSEQFF.

The rearrangement joins TRBV15 to TRBJ2-1; TRBD2 matches 10 bases. The CDR3 has 18 residues. Per germline, CDR1 LNHNV and CDR2 YYDKDF (reference sequence). The junction had 9 bases not matched to a gene; V was cut back by 0 bases and J by 4 bases. The CDR3 reads CATSRDLASGGLYNEQFF. The CDR3 DNA is TGTGCCACCAGCAGAGATCTGGCTAGCGGGGGCCTATACAATGAGCAGTTCTTC.

This chain joins TRBV18 and TRBJ2-5, with no clear D. Germline assignment: CDR1 KGHSH and CDR2 LQKENI. There are 14 residues in the CDR3. V gave up 5 bases and J gave up 5 bases, with 15 bases separating them. The DNA for the CDR3 is TGTGCCAGCTCAGTTAATCAGGTGAAGGAGACCCAGTACTTC. The encoded protein is CASSVNQVKETQYF.